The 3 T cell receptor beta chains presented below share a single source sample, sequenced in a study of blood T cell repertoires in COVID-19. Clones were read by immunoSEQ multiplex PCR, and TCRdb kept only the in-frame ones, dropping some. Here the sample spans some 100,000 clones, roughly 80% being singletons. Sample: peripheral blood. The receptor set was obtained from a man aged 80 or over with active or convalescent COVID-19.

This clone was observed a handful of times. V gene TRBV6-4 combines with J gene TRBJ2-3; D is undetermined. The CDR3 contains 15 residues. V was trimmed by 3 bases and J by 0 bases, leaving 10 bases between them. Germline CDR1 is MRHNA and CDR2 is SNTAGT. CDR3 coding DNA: TGTGCCAGCAGTGATTTGCAGACTAGCACAGATACGCAGTATTTT. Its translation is CASSDLQTSTDTQYF.

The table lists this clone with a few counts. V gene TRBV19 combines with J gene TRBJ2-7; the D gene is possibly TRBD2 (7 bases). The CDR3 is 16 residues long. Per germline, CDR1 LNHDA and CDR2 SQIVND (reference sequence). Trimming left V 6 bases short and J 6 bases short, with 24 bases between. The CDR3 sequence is CASSSPTQGPGGEQYF. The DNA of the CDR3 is TGTGCCAGTAGCTCCCCTACACAGGGCCCGGGGGGCGAGCAGTACTTC. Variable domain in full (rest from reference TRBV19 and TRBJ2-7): DGGITQSPKYLFRKEGQNVTLSCEQNLNHDAMYWYRQDPGQGLRLIYYSQIVNDFQKGDIAEGYSVSREKKESFPLTVTSAQKNPTAFYLCASSSPTQGPGGEQYFGPGTRLTVT.

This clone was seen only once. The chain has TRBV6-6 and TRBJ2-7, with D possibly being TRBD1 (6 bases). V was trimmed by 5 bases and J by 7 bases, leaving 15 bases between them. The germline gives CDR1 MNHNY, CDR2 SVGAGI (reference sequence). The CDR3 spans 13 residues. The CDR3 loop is CASSQQGPLEQYF. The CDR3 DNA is TGTGCCAGCAGTCAACAGGGCCCCTTAGAGCAGTACTTC.